This T cell receptor beta chain was captured by sequencing in a study of cytomegalovirus exposure and HLA in healthy donors. General study results and limits: In all likelihood, a cluster of highly shared sequence variants was a sequencing artifact.

The ends lost 11 bases at V and 4 bases at J; junction bases unmatched: 12. The CDR3 runs 14 residues. The PCR used 60 Vbeta and 13 Jbeta primers. Only in-frame clones appear in the TCRdb table, and some are missing; sequencing was by immunoSEQ multiplex PCR. The sample carries fewer than 250,000 clones, 65% to 80% recorded once. As for this clone: The antigen remains unidentified.

The sample taken for sequencing was PBMCs. This clonotype originated in a middle-aged man in good health and CMV-seronegative. V is TRBV23-1 and J is TRBJ1-2, with 8 bases aligning to TRBD1. TRBV23-1 is treated as an ORF (open reading frame) with a function not yet certain. The CDR3 DNA reads as TGCGCCGGCTTTGGCAGGGGGCGAGGCTATGGCTACACCTTC. This encodes CAGFGRGRGYGYTF.